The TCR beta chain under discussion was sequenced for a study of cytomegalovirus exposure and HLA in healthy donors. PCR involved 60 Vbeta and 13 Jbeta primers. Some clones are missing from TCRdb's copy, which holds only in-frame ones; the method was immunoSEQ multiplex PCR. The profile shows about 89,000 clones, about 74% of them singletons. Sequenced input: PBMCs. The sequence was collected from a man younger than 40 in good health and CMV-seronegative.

The CDR3 here is CASSSPGQGLYEQYF. For the CDR3, the DNA is TGTGCCAGCAGTAGTCCGGGACAGGGGTTGTACGAGCAGTACTTC. The chain carries TRBV6-6 and TRBJ2-7; 10 bases fit TRBD1. From germline, CDR1 is MNHNY and CDR2 SVGAGI (reference sequence). V trimming: 5 bases; J trimming: 4 bases; junction bases outside the gene matches: 8. This CDR3 spans 15 amino acids.